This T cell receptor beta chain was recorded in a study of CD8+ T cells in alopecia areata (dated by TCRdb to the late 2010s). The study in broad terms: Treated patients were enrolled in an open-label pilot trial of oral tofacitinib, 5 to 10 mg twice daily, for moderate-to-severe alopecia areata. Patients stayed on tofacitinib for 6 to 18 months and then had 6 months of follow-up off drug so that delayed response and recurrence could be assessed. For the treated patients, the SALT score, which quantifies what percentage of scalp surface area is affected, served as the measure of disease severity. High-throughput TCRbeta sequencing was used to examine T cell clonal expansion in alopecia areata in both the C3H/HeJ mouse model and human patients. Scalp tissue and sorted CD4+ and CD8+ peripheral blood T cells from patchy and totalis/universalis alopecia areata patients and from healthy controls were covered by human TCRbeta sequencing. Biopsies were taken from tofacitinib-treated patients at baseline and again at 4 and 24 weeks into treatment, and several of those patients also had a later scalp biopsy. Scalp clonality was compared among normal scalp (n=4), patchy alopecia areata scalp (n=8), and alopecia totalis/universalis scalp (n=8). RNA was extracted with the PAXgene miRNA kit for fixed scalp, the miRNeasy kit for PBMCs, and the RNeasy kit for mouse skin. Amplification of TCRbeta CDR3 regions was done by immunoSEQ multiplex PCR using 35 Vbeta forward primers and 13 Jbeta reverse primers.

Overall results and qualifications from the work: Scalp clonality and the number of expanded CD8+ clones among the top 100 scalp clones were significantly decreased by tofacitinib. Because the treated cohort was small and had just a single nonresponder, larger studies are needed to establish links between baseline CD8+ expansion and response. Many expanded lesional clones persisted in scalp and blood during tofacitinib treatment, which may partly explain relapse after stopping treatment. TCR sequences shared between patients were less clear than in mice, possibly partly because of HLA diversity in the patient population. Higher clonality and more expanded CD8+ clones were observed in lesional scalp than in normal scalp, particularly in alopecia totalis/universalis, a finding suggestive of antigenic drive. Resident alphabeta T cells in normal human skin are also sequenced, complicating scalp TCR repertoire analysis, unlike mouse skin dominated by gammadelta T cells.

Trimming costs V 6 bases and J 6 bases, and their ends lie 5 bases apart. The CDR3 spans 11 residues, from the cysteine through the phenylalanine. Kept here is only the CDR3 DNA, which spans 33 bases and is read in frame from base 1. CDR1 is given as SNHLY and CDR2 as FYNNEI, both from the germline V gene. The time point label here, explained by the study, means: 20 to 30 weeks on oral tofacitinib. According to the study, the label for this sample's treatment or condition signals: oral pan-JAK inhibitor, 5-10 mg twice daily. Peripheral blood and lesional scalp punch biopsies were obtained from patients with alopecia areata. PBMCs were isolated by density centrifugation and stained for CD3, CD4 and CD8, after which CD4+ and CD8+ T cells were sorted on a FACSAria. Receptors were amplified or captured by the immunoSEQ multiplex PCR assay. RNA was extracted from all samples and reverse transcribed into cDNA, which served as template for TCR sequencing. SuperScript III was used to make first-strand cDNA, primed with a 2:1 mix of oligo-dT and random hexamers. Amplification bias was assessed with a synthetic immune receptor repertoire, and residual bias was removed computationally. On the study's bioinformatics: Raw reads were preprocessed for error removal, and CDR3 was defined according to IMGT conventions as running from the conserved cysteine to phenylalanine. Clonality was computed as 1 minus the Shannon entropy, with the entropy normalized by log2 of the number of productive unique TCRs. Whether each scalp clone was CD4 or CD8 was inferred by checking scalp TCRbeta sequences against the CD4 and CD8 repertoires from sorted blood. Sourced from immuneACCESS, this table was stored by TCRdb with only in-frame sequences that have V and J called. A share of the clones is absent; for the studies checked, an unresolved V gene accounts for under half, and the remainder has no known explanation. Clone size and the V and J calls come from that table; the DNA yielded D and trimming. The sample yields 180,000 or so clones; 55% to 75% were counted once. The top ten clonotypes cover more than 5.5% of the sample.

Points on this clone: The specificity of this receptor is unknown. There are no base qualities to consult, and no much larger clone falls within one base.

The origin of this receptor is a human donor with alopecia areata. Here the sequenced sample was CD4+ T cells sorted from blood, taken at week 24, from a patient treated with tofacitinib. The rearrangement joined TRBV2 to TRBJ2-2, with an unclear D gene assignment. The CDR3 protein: CASREAGELFF. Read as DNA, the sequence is TGTGCCAGCAGAGAGGCCGGGGAGCTGTTTTTT.